Each of the 13 T cell receptor beta chains below was sequenced from the same sample in a study of CD8 T cells in Susac syndrome. Reverse transcription of about 0.5 to 1 ug RNA used random hexamers. TCRdb reprocessed the immunoSEQ multiplex PCR reads with MiXCR, giving one entry per CDR3 protein. The table records around 200,000 distinct CDR3 sequences, 95% of them present only once. The sequencing sample was made of CD4+ T cells from PBMCs. All receptors come from a human donor in good health.

V is TRBV28 and J is TRBJ2-2; D is unresolved. The CDR3 sequence is 14 residues long. Germline CDR1 reads MDHEN; CDR2 reads SYDVKM. V was shortened by 10 bases and J by 4 bases, with 16 bases between the two germline ends. The CDR3 here is CATPRPDRTGELFF. The CDR3 nucleotides are TGTGCCACCCCCCGGCCAGACCGCACCGGGGAGCTGTTTTTT.

The chain uses TRBV30 and TRBJ1-5; D is uncertain. Germline lookup yields CDR1 GTSNPN and CDR2 SVGIG (reference sequence). CDR3 length: 13 residues. The ends were cut back, 0 bases at V and 4 bases at J, with 7 bases in the middle. CDR3 sequence (DNA): TGTGCCTGGAGTGTAGACGGGAATCAGCCCCAGCATTTT. Protein product: CAWSVDGNQPQHF.

The chain recombines TRBV28 with TRBJ2-7; D is ambiguous. The CDR3 has 14 amino acids. Trimming shortened V by 4 bases and J by 1 base, and 11 bases separated the two germline ends. The germline V gene has CDR1 MDHEN and CDR2 SYDVKM. The CDR3 DNA reads as TGTGCCAGCAGTTCAGTAGGGCAGTCCTACGAGCAGTACGTC. It is translated as CASSSVGQSYEQYV.

The V call is TRBV12-3 or TRBV12-4, the J call TRBJ2-1; unclear D gene. The CDR3 has 13 amino acids. Trimming removed 10 bases from V and 5 bases from J, with 15 bases in between. Written as DNA, the CDR3 is TGTGCCAACAGAAAATATACAGACAATGAGCAGTTCTTC. Its translation: CANRKYTDNEQFF.

This chain joins TRBV20-1 and TRBJ2-5; no firm D call. The CDR3 runs 12 residues. Germline CDR1 DFQATT, CDR2 SNEGSKA (reference sequence). V lost 5 bases, J lost 4 bases, and 11 bases lay in between. In nucleotides, the CDR3 is TGCAGTGCTCCGGGCATTACAGAGACCCAGTACTTC. Translation: CSAPGITETQYF.

The J gene is TRBJ2-7, the V gene TRBV5-1; TRBD2 matches 8 bases. CDR3 length: 13 amino acids. Germline CDR1 is SGHRS and CDR2 is YFSETQ. The CDR3 loop is CASSWNGREVQDV. CDR3 coding DNA: TGCGCCAGCAGCTGGAACGGGAGGGAGGTCCAGGACGTC.

This clonotype appeared a few times. The chain employs TRBV5-4 and TRBJ2-3, with 10 nucleotides matching TRBD2. Germline CDR1 reads SGHNT; CDR2 reads YYREEE (reference sequence). J gave up 4 bases and V 4 bases, and 6 bases lay outside the gene matches. The CDR3 is 15 amino acids. The CDR3 is CASSLGLAGADTQYF. The CDR3 coding sequence is TGTGCCAGCAGCCTTGGCCTAGCGGGGGCAGATACGCAGTATTTT. Complete variable domain (other parts from reference TRBV5-4 and TRBJ2-3): ETGVTQSPTHLIKTRGQQVTLRCSSQSGHNTVSWYQQALGQGPQFIFQYYREEENGRGNFPPRFSGLQFPNYSSELNVNALELDDSALYLCASSLGLAGADTQYFGPGTRLTVL.

This chain uses TRBV27 with TRBJ1-5; 7 nucleotides line up with TRBD1. The CDR3 is 17 amino acids. Germline V gene sequence: CDR1 MNHEY, CDR2 SMNVEV (reference sequence). The J segment lost 0 bases and the V segment lost 6 bases, leaving 11 bases of the junction unmatched. The CDR3 protein is CASSPSRDRYSNQPQHF. The DNA for the CDR3 is TGTGCCAGCAGCCCCTCCCGGGACAGATATAGCAATCAGCCCCAGCATTTT.

The chain recombines TRBV19 with TRBJ2-7; maybe TRBD1 (6 bases). The CDR3 is 13 amino acids. From germline, CDR1 is LNHDA and CDR2 SQIVND (reference sequence). V was clipped by 1 base and J by 6 bases, with 10 bases between them. The CDR3 loop reads CASSIVGTPEQYF. CDR3 DNA sequence: TGTGCCAGTAGTATAGTTGGGACACCCGAGCAGTACTTC.

The chain is built from TRBV15 and TRBJ1-6, with D perhaps TRBD1 (6 bases). V lost 4 bases, J lost 4 bases, and 8 bases lay in between. The CDR3 sequence is 14 residues long. CDR1 and CDR2 (germline): LNHNV, YYDKDF (reference sequence). For the CDR3, the DNA is TGTGCCACCAGCAAAGACAGGTATAATTCACCCCTCCACTTT. It is translated as CATSKDRYNSPLHF.

The genes are TRBV19 and TRBJ2-5; 10 nucleotides line up with TRBD2. Germline CDR1 LNHDA, CDR2 SQIVND (reference sequence). This CDR3 has 14 amino acids. The V and J ends lost 3 bases and 5 bases, in that order; junction bases with no gene match: 3. In DNA form, the CDR3 reads TGTGCCAGTAGTATCACTAGCGGGATGGAGACCCAGTACTTC. This codes for CASSITSGMETQYF.

The rearrangement joins TRBV14 to TRBJ1-2, with no clear D. Between the trimmed V and J ends, which lost 0 bases and 2 bases, there was a span of 4 bases. The CDR3 is 13 amino acids. The V gene's germline CDR1 is SGHDN and CDR2 FVKESK. This CDR3 reads CASSQDRNYGYTF. Written as DNA, the CDR3 is TGTGCCAGCAGCCAAGATAGGAACTATGGCTACACCTTC.

V is TRBV6-5 and J is TRBJ2-5; D is ambiguous. The CDR3 length is 11 residues. V was trimmed by 6 bases and J by 2 bases, leaving 4 bases between them. Per the germline V gene, CDR1 is MNHEY and CDR2 is SVGAGI. CDR3 region: CASRVQETQYF. CDR3 coding DNA: TGTGCCAGCAGGGTTCAAGAGACCCAGTACTTC.